The 22 T cell receptor beta chains in this list originate from one sample, sequenced in a study of technical replicates of blood from a few donors (dated 2017 in TCRdb). Receptor amplification or capture employed the immunoSEQ multiplex PCR assay. The table was pulled from immuneACCESS by TCRdb, which kept in-frame rearrangements only. Such tables lose some clones; where checked, under half of the loss comes from unresolved V genes, and the rest has no known cause. The sample table lists some 70,000 clones, about 90% of them with a count of one. The ten largest clones take up approximately 0.38% of the sample. Material: T cells isolated from PBMCs. The receptors derive from a human donor in good health.

The genes are TRBV5-1 and TRBJ2-1; D is possibly TRBD1 (6 bases). Trimming pared 0 bases from V and 0 bases from J, leaving 10 bases between. Germline CDR1 and CDR2: SGHRS and YFSETQ. CDR3 size: 16 residues. The CDR3 spells CASSLEGGSSYNEQFF. DNA of the CDR3: TGCGCCAGCAGCTTGGAAGGGGGAAGCTCCTACAATGAGCAGTTCTTC.

The rearrangement uses TRBV9 and TRBJ2-5; 7 bases fit TRBD2. After removal of 5 bases from V and 2 bases from J, the junction contained 3 bases not matched to a gene. The germline V gene encodes CDR1 SGDLS and CDR2 YYNGEE. This CDR3 has 13 residues. The DNA of the CDR3 is TGTGCCAGCAGAACTAGCGATCAAGAGACCCAGTACTTC. It translates to CASRTSDQETQYF.

The rearrangement uses TRBV11-3 and TRBJ1-1; 8 positions match TRBD1. There are 16 residues in the CDR3. Germline V gene lookup returns CDR1 SGHNT and CDR2 YENEEA. The ends lost 4 bases at V and 1 base at J; junction bases unmatched: 8. CDR3 in amino acids: CASSSSRGPGNTEAFF. CDR3 nucleotide sequence: TGTGCCAGCAGCTCCTCCAGGGGGCCGGGGAACACTGAAGCTTTCTTT.

This chain joins TRBV5-3 and TRBJ1-2; a weak D match, TRBD1 (5 bases). TRBV5-3 is treated as an ORF (open reading frame) with a function not yet certain. The CDR3 runs 14 residues. Trimming cost V 7 bases and J 6 bases, with 19 bases left between them. Here the CDR3 DNA reads TGTGCCAGAGCAAAAGACCAGGGAAGGGATGGCTACACCTTC. This gives the protein CARAKDQGRDGYTF.

The chain combines TRBV4-1 with TRBJ1-2; D perhaps matches TRBD1 (6 bases). Germline V gene lookup returns CDR1 MGHRA and CDR2 YSYEKL. The CDR3 is made up of 14 amino acids. V was clipped by 6 bases and J by 4 bases, with 15 bases between them. The CDR3 DNA reads as TGCGCCAGCAGTCGGGGGGCCGAGCCCTATGGCTACACCTTC. Residues: CASSRGAEPYGYTF.

The gene calls are TRBV7-6 and TRBJ2-7; 13 bases agree with TRBD2. The V gene end was trimmed by 1 base and the J gene end by 0 bases; junction bases not matched to a gene: 3. There are 17 residues in the CDR3. The germline V gene has CDR1 SGHVS and CDR2 FNYEAQ. The CDR3 loop reads CASSLGTSGRSSYEQYF. The CDR3 coding sequence is TGTGCCAGCAGCTTAGGGACTAGCGGGAGAAGCTCCTACGAGCAGTACTTC.

The chain employs TRBV6-1 and TRBJ2-5, with 8 bases that match TRBD2. CDR3 length equals 17 residues. J was trimmed by 1 base and V by 4 bases; bases with no gene match: 11. Germline CDR1 is MNHNS and CDR2 is SASEGT. As DNA, the CDR3 is TGTGCCAGCAGTGTTAGGGGCTCTAGCGGGTTCCAAGAGACCCAGTACTTC. It is translated as CASSVRGSSGFQETQYF.

The gene calls are TRBV27 and TRBJ1-5; a possible D gene is TRBD1 (6 bases). Trimming took 6 bases from V and 5 from J, leaving 11 bases between them. CDR3 length equals 13 residues. CDR1 MNHEY and CDR2 SMNVEV come from the germline V gene (reference sequence). Written as DNA, the CDR3 is TGTGCCAGCAGCCAGACAGGTTATCAGCCCCAGCATTTT. The encoded protein is CASSQTGYQPQHF.

This clone was seen more than once but under ten times. This rearrangement joins TRBV11-3 to TRBJ2-1; TRBD1 aligns across 7 bases. The trim removed 5 bases at V and 3 bases at J, leaving 13 bases unmatched. CDR3 length equals 17 residues. CDR1 is SGHNT and CDR2 is YENEEA in the germline V gene. The CDR3 spells CASSLRQGLVGYNEQFF. The CDR3, as DNA: TGTGCCAGCAGCCTCCGACAGGGTTTGGTCGGCTACAATGAGCAGTTCTTC.

The rearrangement links TRBV5-6 to TRBJ1-1, with TRBD1 matching over 7 bases. J lost 6 bases, V lost 0 bases, and 2 bases had no gene match. Germline assignment: CDR1 SGHDT and CDR2 YYEEEE. There are 13 residues in the CDR3. CDR3 in amino acids: CASSLVDRAEAFF. Here the CDR3 DNA reads TGTGCCAGCAGCTTGGTCGACAGGGCTGAAGCTTTCTTT.

V is TRBV7-2 and J is TRBJ2-7; no firm D call. Between the trimmed V and J ends, which lost 3 bases and 0 bases, there was a span of 6 bases. The length of the CDR3 is 13 residues. Germline-derived CDR1 and CDR2 are SGHTA and FQGNSA. The CDR3 DNA reads TGTGCCAGCAGCTTTTCTAGCTCCTACGAGCAGTACTTC. It translates to CASSFSSSYEQYF.

The chain couples TRBV5-7 to TRBJ1-1; D gene ambiguous. TRBV5-7 is classed as an ORF, of uncertain function. Trimming shortened V by 1 base and J by 1 base, and 8 bases separated the two germline ends. CDR3 length: 14 amino acids. The DNA of the CDR3 is TGTGCCAGCAGCTTGTTAGGAGGGAACACTGAAGCTTTCTTT. Translation: CASSLLGGNTEAFF.

The chain couples TRBV7-3 to TRBJ2-1; D is perhaps TRBD1 (6 bases). The V end lost 1 base, the J end lost 2 bases, and 9 bases lay between the germline ends. CDR3 length equals 15 residues. CDR1 is SGHTA and CDR2 is FQGTGA in the germline V gene. The CDR3 is CASSLIPGAYNEQFF. The CDR3 DNA reads TGTGCCAGCAGCTTAATCCCAGGGGCCTACAATGAGCAGTTCTTC.

The chain carries TRBV4-2 and TRBJ2-7; 13 bases align to TRBD2. CDR3 length: 15 residues. V lost 4 bases to trimming and J lost 5 bases; unmatched junction nucleotides: 5. CDR1 is LGHNA, CDR2 YNFKEQ, per germline. The CDR3 region is CASSPPGLAGNEQYF. The DNA of the CDR3 is TGTGCCAGCAGCCCCCCGGGACTAGCGGGAAACGAGCAGTACTTC.

The CDR3 sequence: CASSQDRVGAKNIQYF. The CDR3 nucleotides are TGTGCCAGCAGCCAAGACAGGGTTGGGGCCAAAAACATTCAGTACTTC. The V gene is TRBV5-5, the J gene TRBJ2-4, with 7 bases fitting TRBD1. V lost 4 bases, J lost 1 base, and 8 bases stayed unmatched. This CDR3 comprises 16 residues. The V gene's germline CDR1 is SGHKS and CDR2 YYEKEE (reference sequence).

The genes are TRBV6-5 and TRBJ2-7, with D uncertain. Germline V lookup: CDR1 MNHEY, CDR2 SVGAGI. This CDR3 region has 13 residues. Deletions cut 3 bases from V and 1 base from J, with 7 bases between. The CDR3 reads CASSYQNSYEQYF. The CDR3 nucleotides are TGTGCCAGCAGTTATCAGAATTCCTACGAGCAGTACTTC.

The gene calls are TRBV4-2 and TRBJ2-7; TRBD2 aligns across 8 bases. The CDR3 sequence is 14 residues long. Unmatched junction bases numbered 5, after V lost 4 bases and J lost 3 bases. From germline, CDR1 is LGHNA and CDR2 YNFKEQ. DNA of the CDR3: TGTGCCAGCAGCCCTTCGCGGGAGGTCTACGAGCAGTACTTC. Protein sequence: CASSPSREVYEQYF.

This chain connects TRBV29-1 to TRBJ2-7; TRBD2 matches at 16 bases. Germline lookup yields CDR1 SQVTM and CDR2 ANQGSEA. V trimming: 4 bases; J trimming: 0 bases; junction bases outside the gene matches: 3. This CDR3 is built from 16 residues. In nucleotides, the CDR3 is TGCAGCGTTGTGGGACTAGCGGGAGGGACCTCCTACGAGCAGTACTTC. Protein sequence: CSVVGLAGGTSYEQYF.

The chain couples TRBV10-3 to TRBJ1-5; D possibly corresponds to TRBD1 (6 bases). Trimming left V 3 bases short and J 2 bases short, with 8 bases between. Per germline, CDR1 ENHRY and CDR2 SYGVKD. This CDR3 has 14 amino acids. DNA for the CDR3: TGTGCCATCAGTGAATCAGGGGGCAATCAGCCCCAGCATTTT. Its translation: CAISESGGNQPQHF.

The table lists this clone with a few counts. This chain connects TRBV9 to TRBJ1-2, with 9 bases matching TRBD1. The CDR3 is made up of 14 amino acids. After removal of 5 bases from V and 1 base from J, the junction contained 3 bases not matched to a gene. CDR1 is SGDLS and CDR2 is YYNGEE in the germline V gene. The CDR3 loop is CASRGTGFNYGYTF. DNA for the CDR3: TGTGCCAGCAGAGGGACAGGGTTTAACTATGGCTACACCTTC.

V usage is TRBV18 and J usage is TRBJ2-7; 7 bases agree with TRBD1. The CDR3 sequence is 15 residues long. V trimming: 6 bases; J trimming: 1 base; junction bases outside the gene matches: 9. The V gene's germline CDR1 is KGHSH and CDR2 LQKENI. The CDR3 nucleotides are TGTGCCAGCTCGCTGACAGGGCTTCGATCCTACGAGCAGTACTTC. It specifies CASSLTGLRSYEQYF.

The gene calls are TRBV12-5 and TRBJ1-1, with D unresolved. CDR1 is LGHNT and CDR2 is FRNRAP in the germline V gene. Trimming stripped 7 bases from V and 2 bases from J, with 8 bases between. The CDR3 length is 12 residues. CDR3 in DNA: TGTGCTAGTGCCCATCATAACACTGAAGCTTTCTTT. This gives the protein CASAHHNTEAFF.